This T cell receptor beta chain was identified during a study of T cell clonotyping in hematopoietic cell transplantation. Profiling relied on immunoSEQ multiplex PCR, and the TCRdb table lists in-frame clones only, not all of them. The data show approximately 9,600 clones, with approximately 77% seen just once and under 9% held by the top ten. Remarks on this clone: Its antigen is unidentified.

The study, taken as a whole, reports: Higher Inverse Simpson Index values in graft donor and pretransplant recipient predicted broader posttransplant TCR diversity. Recipient TCR diversity dropped after transplant; expanded clonotypes rose from day 30 to 180. Without cell sorting, CD4 versus CD8 contributions remain unresolved.

The trim removed 6 bases at V and 2 bases at J, leaving 6 bases unmatched. Germline assignment: CDR1 GTSNPN and CDR2 SVGIG (reference sequence). The CDR3 has 13 residues. This chain uses TRBV30 with TRBJ2-7; 8 nucleotides align to TRBD2. The source material was PBMCs, sampled 30 days after allogeneic stem cell transplant. This TCR was sampled from a female patient aged 40-49 years who had an allogeneic stem cell transplant from a related donor, so T cells may come from the graft donor. Some clones in this sample may be carry-over from other donors' samples. CDR3 coding DNA: TGTGCCTGCCGGGGGACTAGAGCCTACGAGCAGTACTTC. Protein: CACRGTRAYEQYF.